Below are 25 T cell receptor beta chains sequenced from a single sample in a study of PD-1 blockade in classical Hodgkin lymphoma. Method: immunoSEQ multiplex PCR; TCRdb's copy keeps in-frame clones and lacks some. The table has around 34,000 clones, 76% seen once. Relapse was seen in all patients after autologous stem cell transplantation, and brentuximab vedotin exposure was variable. Sequencing used peripheral blood mononuclear cells (PBMCs), obtained before the second cycle of nivolumab. These receptors originate from a human donor with classical Hodgkin lymphoma.

This clone was seen many times. The rearrangement uses TRBV7-9 and TRBJ2-1, with D unresolved. The germline V gene has CDR1 SEHNR and CDR2 FQNEAQ (reference sequence). This CDR3 is 11 amino acids long. The V gene lost 3 bases and the J gene lost 5 bases, with 2 bases spanning the gap. For the CDR3, the DNA is TGTGCCAGCAGCTTGGACAATGAGCAGTTCTTC. It translates to CASSLDNEQFF.

In nucleotides, the CDR3 is TGTGCCAGCAGCTTGGGACTAGACAGCACAGATACGCAGTATTTT. Its translation is CASSLGLDSTDTQYF. The chain is built from TRBV7-3 and TRBJ2-3; 8 bases fit TRBD2. The V gene's germline CDR1 is SGHTA and CDR2 FQGTGA. With V trimmed by 3 bases and J by 0 bases, 2 bases remained unmatched. The CDR3 loop spans 15 amino acids.

This clone was seen a few times. The V gene is TRBV5-1, the J gene TRBJ2-1; TRBD2 matches at 8 bases. The CDR3 covers 14 residues. Germline values: CDR1 SGHRS, CDR2 YFSETQ. The V gene end was trimmed by 6 bases and the J gene end by 9 bases; junction bases not matched to a gene: 11. The CDR3 sequence is CASTPVTSEVEQFF. In DNA form, the CDR3 reads TGCGCCAGCACGCCTGTGACTAGCGAGGTTGAGCAGTTCTTC. Looking up the rest from reference TRBV5-1 and TRBJ2-1 gives the full variable domain: KAGVTQTPRYLIKTRGQQVTLSCSPISGHRSVSWYQQTPGQGLQFLFEYFSETQRNKGNFPGRFSGRQFSNSRSEMNVSTLELGDSALYLCASTPVTSEVEQFFGPGTRLTVL.

This chain joins TRBV30 and TRBJ1-5, with TRBD1 matching over 10 bases. Unmatched junction bases numbered 13, after V lost 8 bases and J lost 0 bases. CDR1 is GTSNPN, CDR2 SVGIG, per germline (reference sequence). There are 17 residues in the CDR3. The CDR3 nucleotides are TGTGCCCCCCCGGGACAGGGGCTCCCTTATAGCAATCAGCCCCAGCATTTT. This codes for CAPPGQGLPYSNQPQHF.

The chain joins TRBV5-1 to TRBJ2-3; 8 bases are a match to TRBD2. CDR3 length: 15 amino acids. Germline V gives CDR1 SGHRS, CDR2 YFSETQ. V shed 2 bases and J 1 base; nucleotides not matched to a gene: 3. The CDR3 loop reads CASSLPAGGTDTQYF. The CDR3 nucleotides read TGCGCCAGCAGCTTACCAGCGGGGGGCACAGATACGCAGTATTTT.

The chain uses TRBV6-1 and TRBJ2-5; a weak D match, TRBD2 (6 bases). The germline V and J ends were trimmed by 2 bases and 2 bases, with 9 bases remaining between them. The length of the CDR3 is 14 residues. Germline CDR1 reads MNHNS; CDR2 reads SASEGT. CDR3 bases: TGTGCCAGCAGTGAAACCGGGGGACAAGAGACCCAGTACTTC. It translates to CASSETGGQETQYF.

This clone was seen only a few times. The genes are TRBV2 and TRBJ2-3, with D uncertain. Germline CDR1 SNHLY, CDR2 FYNNEI. CDR3 length: 17 residues. The V and J ends lost 2 bases and 1 base respectively, with 16 bases between them. For the CDR3, the DNA is TGTGCCAGCAGTGAACCCTATAGGTATCACGGCACAGATACGCAGTATTTT. Translated, it gives CASSEPYRYHGTDTQYF.

This chain uses TRBV7-9 with TRBJ2-7; unclear D gene. The CDR3 loop spans 11 amino acids. Trimming left V 5 bases short and J 5 bases short, with 7 bases between. CDR1 and CDR2 from the germline V gene are SEHNR and FQNEAQ (reference sequence). The CDR3 bases are TGTGCCAGCAGCCCCGTCCACGAGCAGTACTTC. Amino acids: CASSPVHEQYF.

This chain links TRBV7-2 with TRBJ2-2; D is unclear. V shed 1 base and J shed 1 base, with 7 bases lying between them. CDR3 length: 15 amino acids. From germline, CDR1 is SGHTA and CDR2 FQGNSA. The CDR3 region is CASSLGLKNTGELFF. CDR3 DNA: TGTGCCAGCAGCTTAGGGCTGAAGAACACCGGGGAGCTGTTTTTT.

This clone was counted between two and nine times. V gene TRBV27 combines with J gene TRBJ1-3, with D possibly TRBD1 on 6 matching bases. The CDR3 sequence is 14 residues long. Germline V gene data show CDR1 as MNHEY and CDR2 as SMNVEV (reference sequence). V lost 6 bases to trimming and J lost 3 bases, with 12 bases between them. The CDR3 sequence: CASSGRGGGNTIYF. Here the CDR3 DNA reads TGTGCCAGCAGCGGCAGGGGCGGTGGAAACACCATATATTTT.

The chain recombines TRBV5-1 with TRBJ2-3; 8 bases match TRBD1. This CDR3 is 14 amino acids long. The germline CDR1 and CDR2 sequences are SGHRS and YFSETQ. Germline trimming cut 4 bases from V and 4 bases from J; bases unmatched to any gene: 5. The DNA for the CDR3 is TGCGCCAGCAGCCCCTTGGACAGGGCAGATACGCAGTATTTT. Translating gives CASSPLDRADTQYF.

This rearrangement joins TRBV7-2 to TRBJ2-3; 10 positions agree with TRBD2. The CDR3 consists of 15 residues. In germline, CDR1 is SGHTA, CDR2 FQGNSA. The junction had 5 bases not matched to a gene; V was cut back by 3 bases and J by 5 bases. The CDR3 loop reads CASSFIAGGIDTQYF. The CDR3 DNA follows: TGTGCCAGCAGCTTCATAGCGGGGGGCATAGATACGCAGTATTTT. Supplemented by reference TRBV7-2 and TRBJ2-3, the full variable domain reads GAGVSQSPSNKVTEKGKDVELRCDPISGHTALYWYRQSLGQGLEFLIYFQGNSAPDKSGLPSDRFSAERTGGSVSTLTIQRTQQEDSAVYLCASSFIAGGIDTQYFGPGTRLTVL.

The chain has TRBV29-1 and TRBJ2-7; maybe TRBD2 (5 bases). V lost 5 bases and J lost 4, with 21 bases in between. CDR3 length: 15 residues. Germline CDR1 and CDR2: SQVTM and ANQGSEA. The CDR3 DNA reads TGCAGCGTTAATGGCATAGGTCGCCGAGGGTACGAGCAGTACTTC. It translates to CSVNGIGRRGYEQYF.

This sequence joins TRBV10-3 and TRBJ1-1; D gene uncertain. CDR3 size: 15 residues. V was shortened by 6 bases and J by 6 bases, with 20 bases between the two germline ends. CDR1 ENHRY and CDR2 SYGVKD come from the germline V gene. The CDR3 loop is CAIRNSAIGFSEAFF. CDR3 sequence (DNA): TGTGCCATCAGGAACAGTGCGATCGGTTTTTCTGAAGCTTTCTTT.

The sample holds one count of this clone. The CDR3 DNA reads as TGTGCCAGCAGCCTCCCCCGCGGAGCGGGGGGAGATACGCAGTATTTT. Translation gives CASSLPRGAGGDTQYF. The genes are TRBV5-5 and TRBJ2-3; 9 nucleotides match TRBD2. Germline lookup yields CDR1 SGHKS and CDR2 YYEKEE (reference sequence). CDR3 length: 16 amino acids. J was trimmed by 5 bases and V by 4 bases; bases with no gene match: 11.

The V gene is TRBV6-5, the J gene TRBJ2-3; 8 bases agree with TRBD1. The V gene's germline CDR1 is MNHEY and CDR2 SVGAGI. V lost 4 bases and J lost 3; bases outside the gene matches: 3. There are 14 residues in the CDR3. CDR3 sequence reads: CASSFDRGTDTQYF. The CDR3 DNA sequence: TGTGCCAGCAGTTTTGACAGGGGAACAGATACGCAGTATTTT.

The chain recombines TRBV19 with TRBJ2-7; D remains unclear. The CDR3 sequence is 15 residues long. In germline, CDR1 is LNHDA, CDR2 SQIVND (reference sequence). The V end was cut by 6 bases, the J end by 0 bases, with 15 bases between. The DNA of the CDR3 is TGTGCCAGTAGAGCTCCTGGAAGAAGCTCCTACGAGCAGTACTTC. Protein sequence: CASRAPGRSSYEQYF. Variable domain in full (rest from reference TRBV19 and TRBJ2-7): DGGITQSPKYLFRKEGQNVTLSCEQNLNHDAMYWYRQDPGQGLRLIYYSQIVNDFQKGDIAEGYSVSREKKESFPLTVTSAQKNPTAFYLCASRAPGRSSYEQYFGPGTRLTVT.

This clone was recorded a few times. The V and J genes are TRBV6-1 and TRBJ2-3, with 10 nucleotides matching TRBD1. This CDR3 region has 15 residues. The V gene end was trimmed by 10 bases and the J gene end by 4 bases; junction bases not matched to a gene: 11. Germline CDR1 MNHNS, CDR2 SASEGT. The CDR3 loop reads CATAYRDRGADTQYF. For the CDR3, the DNA is TGTGCCACCGCATACCGGGACAGGGGAGCAGATACGCAGTATTTT.

This clone has a single count. The gene calls are TRBV7-6 and TRBJ1-1; D might be TRBD1 (6 bases). Germline V gene data show CDR1 as SGHVS and CDR2 as FNYEAQ. V was trimmed by 5 bases and J by 7 bases, leaving 29 bases between them. The CDR3 totals 18 residues. This CDR3 is CASSPKPVYKSGTFEAFF. The CDR3 DNA reads as TGTGCCAGCAGCCCCAAGCCCGTCTACAAGTCTGGGACATTTGAAGCTTTCTTT.

The chain joins TRBV11-2 to TRBJ1-5; D is unclear. This CDR3 contains 13 residues. Germline V gene data show CDR1 as SGHAT and CDR2 as FQNNGV. Deletions cut 8 bases from V and 7 bases from J, with 15 bases between. CDR3 in amino acids: CASSYGVVQPQHF. Here the CDR3 DNA reads TGTGCCAGCTCGTACGGGGTCGTACAGCCCCAGCATTTT.

The chain uses TRBV7-3 and TRBJ2-3; 7 bases are a match to TRBD2. This CDR3 has 14 amino acids. V lost 5 bases to trimming and J lost 7 bases; unmatched junction nucleotides: 9. Germline V lookup: CDR1 SGHTA, CDR2 FQGTGA. For the CDR3, the DNA is TGTGCCAGCAGCCCCGGGGGAGCGGGGAATACGCAGTATTTT. Translated: CASSPGGAGNTQYF. The full variable domain, rest sourced from reference TRBV7-3 and TRBJ2-3, is GAGVSQTPSNKVTEKGKYVELRCDPISGHTALYWYRQSLGQGPEFLIYFQGTGAADDSGLPNDRFFAVRPEGSVSTLKIQRTERGDSAVYLCASSPGGAGNTQYFGPGTRLTVL.

CDR3 residues: CASSLIDEQFF. CDR3 bases: TGTGCCAGCTCACTGATCGATGAGCAGTTCTTC. This chain links TRBV18 with TRBJ2-1; no reliable D call. Between the trimmed V and J ends, which lost 4 bases and 8 bases, there was a span of 6 bases. This CDR3 contains 11 residues. CDR1 is KGHSH and CDR2 is LQKENI in the germline V gene.

This sequence joins TRBV10-3 and TRBJ2-5, with TRBD1 matching over 7 bases. The germline V gene encodes CDR1 ENHRY and CDR2 SYGVKD. The CDR3 contains 17 residues. J gave up 6 bases and V 1 base, and 14 bases lay outside the gene matches. Written as DNA, the CDR3 is TGTGCCATCAGTGAGTTTCGTTTTAGAGGGGGCAACCAGACCCAGTACTTC. Translated, it gives CAISEFRFRGGNQTQYF.

The J gene is TRBJ1-6, the V gene TRBV30; the match to TRBD1 covers 9 bases. J lost 5 bases, V lost 0 bases, and 8 bases had no gene match. The CDR3 is 17 amino acids. Germline CDR1 reads GTSNPN; CDR2 reads SVGIG (reference sequence). The CDR3 nucleotides are TGTGCCTGGAGTGTACGGGACAGGGAGAGGGATAATTCACCCCTCCACTTT. This codes for CAWSVRDRERDNSPLHF.

The rearrangement uses TRBV19 and TRBJ2-3; a possible D gene is TRBD2 (6 bases). The CDR3 totals 18 residues. The germline V gene has CDR1 LNHDA and CDR2 SQIVND (reference sequence). V was trimmed by 0 bases and J by 2 bases, leaving 18 bases between them. The CDR3 region has the DNA TGTGCCAGTAGTATAGATGGAGGGGACTCCAGCTACACAGATACGCAGTATTTT. Protein product: CASSIDGGDSSYTDTQYF.